This TCR beta chain was observed in a study of shared clonotypes between healthy human individuals. Whole-study results and caveats: Approximately 4.6% of naive CD4 clonotypes were shared across several donors.

Assay used: immunoSEQ multiplex PCR; TCRdb lists only in-frame clones, some missing. Found here are roughly 1,100,000 clones, approximately 68% of them singletons; the top ten hold approximately 1.5%. Germline V CDR1 and CDR2: SGHTA, FQGNSA. The V and J ends lost 1 base and 12 bases, in that order; junction bases with no gene match: 9. This CDR3 has 14 residues. The sample holds a few counts of this clone. Its specificity is unknown. The chain links TRBV7-2 to TRBJ1-5; 7 bases line up with TRBD1. The origin of this receptor is a man between 18 and 35 years old in good health. Sequencing was done on a sample of memory CD4+ T cells sorted from blood. As to subset: CD45RA-negative fraction. The CDR3 protein is CASSLVFGQGDQHF. The CDR3 DNA is TGTGCCAGCAGCTTAGTTTTCGGGCAGGGGGACCAGCATTTT.